This T cell receptor beta chain was sequenced during a study of beta chain features in type 1 diabetes. Study-level points and caveats: Healthy donors had naive, central memory and Treg TCRB repertoires that appeared less similar than those seen among patients. VDJ junctions from patients with type 1 diabetes contained fewer insertions and more deletions.

Notes on this clone: Antigen: not known.

Per germline, CDR1 SGHRS and CDR2 YFSETQ. There are 15 residues in the CDR3. With 0 bases removed from V and 4 bases from J, the gap between germline ends came to 13 bases. As every portion of the isolated RNA was reverse transcribed, the sequencing read expressed TCRB transcripts. Data came from immunoSEQ multiplex PCR; TCRdb stores just in-frame clones and leaves some out. The data contain a few hundred thousand clones, more than 11% of them singletons. Each of the sorted populations had a purity greater than 95%. The gene calls are TRBV5-1 and TRBJ1-1; D is unresolved. This TCR came from a young man in good health. Sequencing was done on a sample of naive CD4+ T cells from blood. CDR3: CASSLGEGLITEAFF. The CDR3 DNA is TGCGCCAGCAGCTTGGGAGAGGGTTTAATCACTGAAGCTTTCTTT.